The 16 T cell receptor beta chains given below trace back to one sample, sequenced in a study of cytomegalovirus exposure and HLA in healthy donors. PCR employed 60 Vbeta and 13 Jbeta primers. Repertoires were generated with immunoSEQ multiplex PCR, while TCRdb's copy carries only in-frame clones and drops some. The table shows some 190,000 clones, with around 80% occurring only once. Sample: PBMCs. The source of these receptors is a girl between 5 and 17 years old in good health and CMV-seropositive.

The CDR3 sequence: CASSEPGANVLTF. CDR3 bases: TGTGCCAGTAGTGAGCCTGGGGCCAACGTCCTGACTTTC. The V and J genes are TRBV19 and TRBJ2-6; no reliable D call. This CDR3 has 13 residues. V lost 5 bases and J lost 2, with 4 bases in between. CDR1 is LNHDA and CDR2 is SQIVND in the germline V gene (reference sequence).

This chain uses TRBV4-1 with TRBJ2-7; D gene unclear. V dropped 5 bases and J dropped 6 bases, with 5 bases sitting between them. The CDR3 loop spans 10 amino acids. In germline, CDR1 is MGHRA, CDR2 YSYEKL. CDR3 region: CASSGGEQYF. CDR3 sequence (DNA): TGCGCCAGCAGCGGCGGCGAGCAGTACTTC.

The chain employs TRBV4-2 and TRBJ2-3; 11 nucleotides align to TRBD2. The junction had 5 bases not matched to a gene; V was cut back by 3 bases and J by 3 bases. Germline V gives CDR1 LGHNA, CDR2 YNFKEQ. The CDR3 is 16 residues long. The CDR3 coding sequence is TGTGCCAGCAGCCAGGCGACTAGCGGGAAGACAGATACGCAGTATTTT. Translation gives CASSQATSGKTDTQYF.

The chain combines TRBV5-8 with TRBJ1-5; TRBD1 aligns across 7 bases. Germline CDR1 is SGHTS and CDR2 is YDEGEE. CDR3 size: 16 residues. V trimming: 4 bases; J trimming: 2 bases; junction bases outside the gene matches: 9. CDR3 sequence reads: CASSLGQYHRNQPQHF. The CDR3, as DNA: TGTGCCAGCAGCCTGGGACAGTATCACCGCAATCAGCCCCAGCATTTT.

This chain joins TRBV11-2 and TRBJ1-1; D is perhaps TRBD1 (5 bases). V dropped 3 bases and J dropped 5 bases, with 16 bases sitting between them. Per germline, CDR1 SGHAT and CDR2 FQNNGV. The CDR3 has 15 amino acids. The CDR3 spells CASSFLNGGGTEAFF. Here the CDR3 DNA reads TGTGCCAGCAGCTTCCTGAATGGGGGAGGGACTGAAGCTTTCTTT. The entire variable domain, with the rest obtained from reference TRBV11-2 and TRBJ1-1, is as follows: EAGVAQSPRYKIIEKRQSVAFWCNPISGHATLYWYQQILGQGPKLLIQFQNNGVVDDSQLPKDRFSAERLKGVDSTLKIQPAKLEDSAVYLCASSFLNGGGTEAFFGQGTRLTVV.

This clone was detected once. The rearrangement joins TRBV11-1 to TRBJ2-1; D gene unclear. Trimming stripped 5 bases from V and 5 bases from J, with 4 bases between. The CDR3 runs to 11 residues. Germline assignment: CDR1 SGHAT and CDR2 FQDESV (reference sequence). This CDR3 is CASSADNEQFF. In DNA, the CDR3 is TGTGCCAGCAGCGCAGACAATGAGCAGTTCTTC.

The chain uses TRBV2 and TRBJ1-2, with 9 positions matching TRBD1. Germline V CDR1 and CDR2: SNHLY, FYNNEI. Unmatched junction bases numbered 7, after V lost 6 bases and J lost 8 bases. This CDR3 comprises 13 residues. In DNA, the CDR3 is TGTGCCAGCAGGGGACAGGGAGGCTCCGGCTACACCTTC. Residues: CASRGQGGSGYTF.

The rearrangement uses TRBV2 and TRBJ1-4, with 9 bases aligning to TRBD1. Germline CDR1 SNHLY, CDR2 FYNNEI. There are 14 residues in the CDR3. V lost 7 bases, J lost 8 bases, and 8 bases stayed unmatched. The CDR3 DNA follows: TGTGCCAGCAAAAAGGGACAGGGAAACGAAAAACTGTTTTTT. Amino acid sequence: CASKKGQGNEKLFF.

The table lists this clone with a few counts. V usage is TRBV5-8 and J usage is TRBJ1-1; 7 nucleotides align to TRBD1. From germline, CDR1 is SGHTS and CDR2 YDEGEE. With 4 bases clipped from V and 2 bases from J, the junction kept 2 bases outside the gene matches. The CDR3 loop spans 13 amino acids. The CDR3 loop reads CASSRDSNTEAFF. The CDR3, as DNA: TGTGCCAGCAGCAGGGACAGTAACACTGAAGCTTTCTTT.

The gene calls are TRBV6-5 and TRBJ2-7, with D perhaps matching TRBD2 (6 bases). This CDR3 comprises 15 residues. Germline CDR1 reads MNHEY; CDR2 reads SVGAGI. Trimming pared 8 bases from V and 0 bases from J, leaving 17 bases between. DNA for the CDR3: TGTGCCAGCCAAACGTCGGCGGGATCCTCCTACGAGCAGTACTTC. Translation: CASQTSAGSSYEQYF.

This sequence joins TRBV6-5 and TRBJ2-7, with 11 bases fitting TRBD1. This CDR3 contains 15 residues. CDR1 and CDR2 (germline): MNHEY, SVGAGI. J lost 1 base, V lost 6 bases, and 5 bases had no gene match. The CDR3 region has the DNA TGTGCCAGCAGAAGGGGGACAGGGGGTTCCTACGAGCAGTACTTC. This gives the protein CASRRGTGGSYEQYF.

This sequence joins TRBV2 and TRBJ2-2; 9 bases fit TRBD2. CDR1 is SNHLY and CDR2 is FYNNEI in the germline V gene. Trimming at V came to 2 bases and at J to 5 bases, leaving 0 bases not matched to a gene. The CDR3 loop spans 14 amino acids. The chain's CDR3 is CASSELAGTGELFF. The CDR3 coding sequence is TGTGCCAGCAGTGAACTAGCGGGAACCGGGGAGCTGTTTTTT.

This clone was found once. The chain combines TRBV19 with TRBJ2-7; 11 nucleotides align to TRBD2. CDR1 and CDR2 (germline): LNHDA, SQIVND (reference sequence). The CDR3 consists of 16 residues. V gave up 5 bases and J gave up 5 bases; unmatched junction bases: 11. CDR3 sequence (DNA): TGTGCCAGTAGTTCCTCACTAGCGGGAGATGGTAACGAGCAGTACTTC. Translated: CASSSSLAGDGNEQYF.

This clone has more than one count but fewer than ten. V usage is TRBV4-2 and J usage is TRBJ2-7, with 8 bases identical to TRBD2. J was trimmed by 7 bases and V by 4 bases; bases with no gene match: 3. The CDR3 consists of 12 residues. CDR1 and CDR2 from the germline V gene are LGHNA and YNFKEQ. The CDR3 sequence is CASSPGGREQYF. CDR3 bases: TGTGCCAGCAGCCCGGGAGGGCGAGAGCAGTACTTC.

The rearrangement links TRBV4-1 to TRBJ2-7; 10 bases agree with TRBD2. The CDR3 is 14 residues long. Germline trimming cut 4 bases from V and 4 bases from J; bases unmatched to any gene: 4. The germline V gene has CDR1 MGHRA and CDR2 YSYEKL. This CDR3 reads CASSLSGRPYEQYF. CDR3 nucleotides: TGCGCCAGCAGCCTTAGCGGGAGGCCTTACGAGCAGTACTTC.

The chain uses TRBV5-1 and TRBJ1-1; TRBD1 might be the D (6 bases). V dropped 3 bases and J dropped 8 bases, with 8 bases sitting between them. This CDR3 is 11 amino acids long. Germline V gene lookup returns CDR1 SGHRS and CDR2 YFSETQ. The CDR3, as DNA: TGCGCCAGCAGCTCTGGACAGGAAGCTTTCTTT. Translated: CASSSGQEAFF.